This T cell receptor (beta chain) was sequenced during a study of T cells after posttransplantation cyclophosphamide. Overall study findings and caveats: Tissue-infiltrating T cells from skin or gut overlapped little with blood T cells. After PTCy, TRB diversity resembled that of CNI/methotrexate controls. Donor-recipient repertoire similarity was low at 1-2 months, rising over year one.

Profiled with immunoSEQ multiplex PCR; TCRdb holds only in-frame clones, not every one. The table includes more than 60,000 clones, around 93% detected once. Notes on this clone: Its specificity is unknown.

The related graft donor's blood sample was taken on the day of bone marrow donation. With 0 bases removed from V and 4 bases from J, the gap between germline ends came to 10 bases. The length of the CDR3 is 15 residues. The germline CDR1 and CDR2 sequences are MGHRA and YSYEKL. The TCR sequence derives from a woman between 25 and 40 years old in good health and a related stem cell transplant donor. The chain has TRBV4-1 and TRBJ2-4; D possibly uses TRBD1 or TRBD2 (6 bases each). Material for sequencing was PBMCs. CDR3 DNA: TGCGCCAGCAGCCAAGAGGGGGCGGGGAAAAACATTCAGTACTTC. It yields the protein CASSQEGAGKNIQYF.